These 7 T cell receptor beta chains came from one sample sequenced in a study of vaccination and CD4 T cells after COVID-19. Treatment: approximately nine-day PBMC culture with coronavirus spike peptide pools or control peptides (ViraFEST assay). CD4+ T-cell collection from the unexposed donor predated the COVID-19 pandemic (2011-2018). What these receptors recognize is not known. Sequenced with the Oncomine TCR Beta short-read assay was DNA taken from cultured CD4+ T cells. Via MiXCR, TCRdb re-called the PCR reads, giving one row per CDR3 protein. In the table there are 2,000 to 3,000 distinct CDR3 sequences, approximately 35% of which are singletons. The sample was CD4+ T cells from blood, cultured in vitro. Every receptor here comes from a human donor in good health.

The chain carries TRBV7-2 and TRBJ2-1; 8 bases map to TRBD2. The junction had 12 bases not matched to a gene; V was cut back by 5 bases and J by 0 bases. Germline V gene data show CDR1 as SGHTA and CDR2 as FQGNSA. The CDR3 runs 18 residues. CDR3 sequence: CASSPSGLAASSYNEQFF. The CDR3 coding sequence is TGTGCCAGCAGCCCTTCCGGACTAGCCGCGAGCTCCTACAATGAGCAGTTCTTC.

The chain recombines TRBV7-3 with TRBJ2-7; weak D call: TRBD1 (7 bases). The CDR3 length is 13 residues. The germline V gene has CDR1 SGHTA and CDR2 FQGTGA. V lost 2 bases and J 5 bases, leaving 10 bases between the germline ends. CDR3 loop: CASSLVRGDEQYF. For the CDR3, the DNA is TGTGCCAGCAGCTTAGTCAGGGGGGACGAGCAGTACTTC.

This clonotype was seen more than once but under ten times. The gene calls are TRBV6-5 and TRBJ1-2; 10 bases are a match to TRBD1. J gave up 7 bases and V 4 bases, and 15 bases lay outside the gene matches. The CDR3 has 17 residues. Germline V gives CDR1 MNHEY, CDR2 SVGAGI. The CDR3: CASSSNTGTGERSGYTF. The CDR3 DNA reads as TGTGCCAGCAGTTCTAATACCGGGACAGGGGAGAGGAGTGGCTACACCTTC.

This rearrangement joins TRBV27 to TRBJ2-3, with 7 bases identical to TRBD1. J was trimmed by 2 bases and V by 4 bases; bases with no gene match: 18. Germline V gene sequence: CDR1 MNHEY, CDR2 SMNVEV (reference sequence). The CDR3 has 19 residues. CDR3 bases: TGTGCCAGCAGTTCTAAACCCACTATCCGACAGGGATACACAGATACGCAGTATTTT. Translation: CASSSKPTIRQGYTDTQYF.

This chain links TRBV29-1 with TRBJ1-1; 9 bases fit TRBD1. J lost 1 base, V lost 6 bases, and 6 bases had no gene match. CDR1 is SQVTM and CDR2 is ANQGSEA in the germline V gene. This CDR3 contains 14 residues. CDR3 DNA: TGCAGCGTATACCGGGACAGGGAGAACACTGAAGCTTTCTTT. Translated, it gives CSVYRDRENTEAFF.

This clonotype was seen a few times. This CDR3 reads CASSGAGLTGGVPNTEAFF. The CDR3 DNA reads TGCGCCAGCAGTGGGGCAGGGCTCACAGGAGGGGTCCCGAACACTGAAGCTTTCTTT. The chain joins TRBV10-1 to TRBJ1-1; TRBD1 is a possible D gene (5 bases). CDR3 size: 19 residues. V lost 4 bases and J lost 1, with 25 bases in between. The germline V gene has CDR1 WNHNN and CDR2 SYGVQD (reference sequence).

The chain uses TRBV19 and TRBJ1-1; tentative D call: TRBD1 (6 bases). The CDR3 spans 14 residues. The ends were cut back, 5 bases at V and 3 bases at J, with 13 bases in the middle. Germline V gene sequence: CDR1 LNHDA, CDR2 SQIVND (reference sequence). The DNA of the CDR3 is TGTGCCAGTAGTTTCAGGGGAGCTGACACTGAAGCTTTCTTT. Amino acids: CASSFRGADTEAFF.